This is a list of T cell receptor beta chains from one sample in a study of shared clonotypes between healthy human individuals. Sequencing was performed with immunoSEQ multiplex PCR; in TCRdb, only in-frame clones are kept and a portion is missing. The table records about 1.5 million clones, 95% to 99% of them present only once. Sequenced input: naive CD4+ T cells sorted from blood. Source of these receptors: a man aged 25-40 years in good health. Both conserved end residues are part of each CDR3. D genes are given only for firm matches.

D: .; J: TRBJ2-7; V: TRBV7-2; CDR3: CASSSFVQEQYF; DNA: TGTGCCAGCAGCTCGTTCGTCCAGGAGCAGTACTTC
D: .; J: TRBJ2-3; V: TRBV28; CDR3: CASTYSGRKGTDTQYF; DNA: TGTGCCAGCACCTATAGCGGACGTAAGGGCACAGATACGCAGTATTTT
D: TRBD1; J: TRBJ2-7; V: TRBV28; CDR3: CASSLLGTGGEQYF; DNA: TGTGCCAGCAGTCTCCTAGGGACAGGGGGGGAGCAGTACTTC
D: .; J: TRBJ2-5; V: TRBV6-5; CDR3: CASSYGRGGVETQYF; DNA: TGTGCCAGCAGTTACGGGCGAGGGGGGGTTGAGACCCAGTACTTC
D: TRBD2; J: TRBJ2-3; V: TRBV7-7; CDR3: CASSARFAGAAHTDTQYF; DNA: TGTGCTAGCAGCGCCCGTTTCGCGGGAGCCGCCCACACAGATACGCAGTATTTT
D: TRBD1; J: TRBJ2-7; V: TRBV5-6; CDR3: CASSLGWDRVPYEQYF; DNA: TGTGCCAGCAGCTTGGGATGGGACAGGGTCCCCTACGAGCAGTACTTC
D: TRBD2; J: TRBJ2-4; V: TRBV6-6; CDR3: CATSPREGLDF; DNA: TGTGCCACGTCCCCTAGGGAGGGCTTGGACTTC
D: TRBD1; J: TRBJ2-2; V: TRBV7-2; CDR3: CASSLTGTVNTGELFF; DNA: TGTGCCAGCAGCCTAACAGGGACAGTCAACACCGGGGAGCTGTTTTTT
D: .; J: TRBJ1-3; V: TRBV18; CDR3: CASSPLPQGKSSGNTIYF; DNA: TGTGCCAGCTCACCCCTACCGCAGGGTAAGAGCTCTGGAAACACCATATATTTT
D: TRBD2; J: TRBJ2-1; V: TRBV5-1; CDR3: CASSLPLAGSLNEQFF; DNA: TGCGCCAGCAGCTTGCCCCTAGCGGGAAGCTTAAATGAGCAGTTCTTC
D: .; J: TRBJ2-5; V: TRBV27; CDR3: CASSSRETQYF; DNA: TGTGCCAGCAGTTCTCGGGAGACCCAGTACTTC
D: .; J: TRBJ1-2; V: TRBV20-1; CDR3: CSARHGYGYTF; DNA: TGCAGTGCTAGGCACGGCTATGGCTACACCTTC
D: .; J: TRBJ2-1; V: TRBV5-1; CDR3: CASSPPNNEQFF; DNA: TGCGCCAGCAGCCCGCCTAACAATGAGCAGTTCTTC
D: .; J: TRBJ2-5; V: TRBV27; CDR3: CASSFRDQETQYF; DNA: TGTGCCAGCAGTTTTAGGGACCAAGAGACCCAGTACTTC